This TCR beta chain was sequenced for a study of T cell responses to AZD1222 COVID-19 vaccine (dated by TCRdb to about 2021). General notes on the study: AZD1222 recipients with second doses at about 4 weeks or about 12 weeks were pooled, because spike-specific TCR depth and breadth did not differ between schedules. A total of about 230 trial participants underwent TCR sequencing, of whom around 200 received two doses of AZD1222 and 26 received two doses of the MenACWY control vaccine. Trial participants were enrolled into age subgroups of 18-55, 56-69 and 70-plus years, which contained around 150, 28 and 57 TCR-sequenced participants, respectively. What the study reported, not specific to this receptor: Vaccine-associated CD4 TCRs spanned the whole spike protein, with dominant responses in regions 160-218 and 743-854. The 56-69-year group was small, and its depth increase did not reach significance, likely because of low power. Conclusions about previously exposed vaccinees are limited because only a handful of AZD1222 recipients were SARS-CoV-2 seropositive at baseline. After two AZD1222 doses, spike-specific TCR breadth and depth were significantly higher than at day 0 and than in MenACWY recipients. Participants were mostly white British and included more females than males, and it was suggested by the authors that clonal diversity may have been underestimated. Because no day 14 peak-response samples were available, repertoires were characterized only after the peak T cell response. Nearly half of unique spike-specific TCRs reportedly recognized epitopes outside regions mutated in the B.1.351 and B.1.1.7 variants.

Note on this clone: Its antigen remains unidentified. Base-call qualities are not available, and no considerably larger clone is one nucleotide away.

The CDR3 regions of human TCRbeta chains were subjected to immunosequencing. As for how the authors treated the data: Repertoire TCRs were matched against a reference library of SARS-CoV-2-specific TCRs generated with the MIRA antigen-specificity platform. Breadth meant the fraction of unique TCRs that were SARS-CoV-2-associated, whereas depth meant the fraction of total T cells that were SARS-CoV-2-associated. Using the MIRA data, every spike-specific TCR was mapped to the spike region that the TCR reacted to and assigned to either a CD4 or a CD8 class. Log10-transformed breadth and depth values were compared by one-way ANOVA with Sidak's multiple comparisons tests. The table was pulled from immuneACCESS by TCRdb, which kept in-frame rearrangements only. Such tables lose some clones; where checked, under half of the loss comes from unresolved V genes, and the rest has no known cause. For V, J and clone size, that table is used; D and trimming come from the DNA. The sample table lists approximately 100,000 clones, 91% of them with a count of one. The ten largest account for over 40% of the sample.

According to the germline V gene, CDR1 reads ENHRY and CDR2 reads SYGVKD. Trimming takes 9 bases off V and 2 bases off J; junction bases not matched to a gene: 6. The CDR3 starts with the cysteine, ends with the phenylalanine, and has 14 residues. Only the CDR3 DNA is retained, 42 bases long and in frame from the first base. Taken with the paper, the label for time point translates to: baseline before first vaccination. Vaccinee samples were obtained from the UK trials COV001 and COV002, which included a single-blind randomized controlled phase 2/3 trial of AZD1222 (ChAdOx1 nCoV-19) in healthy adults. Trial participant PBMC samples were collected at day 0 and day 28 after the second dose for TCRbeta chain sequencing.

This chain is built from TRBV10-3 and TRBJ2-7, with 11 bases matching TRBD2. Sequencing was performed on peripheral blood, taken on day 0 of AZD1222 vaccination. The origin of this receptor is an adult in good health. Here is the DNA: TGTGCCATAAGCCGACTAGCGGGAACCTACGAGCAGTACTTC. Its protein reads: CAISRLAGTYEQYF.